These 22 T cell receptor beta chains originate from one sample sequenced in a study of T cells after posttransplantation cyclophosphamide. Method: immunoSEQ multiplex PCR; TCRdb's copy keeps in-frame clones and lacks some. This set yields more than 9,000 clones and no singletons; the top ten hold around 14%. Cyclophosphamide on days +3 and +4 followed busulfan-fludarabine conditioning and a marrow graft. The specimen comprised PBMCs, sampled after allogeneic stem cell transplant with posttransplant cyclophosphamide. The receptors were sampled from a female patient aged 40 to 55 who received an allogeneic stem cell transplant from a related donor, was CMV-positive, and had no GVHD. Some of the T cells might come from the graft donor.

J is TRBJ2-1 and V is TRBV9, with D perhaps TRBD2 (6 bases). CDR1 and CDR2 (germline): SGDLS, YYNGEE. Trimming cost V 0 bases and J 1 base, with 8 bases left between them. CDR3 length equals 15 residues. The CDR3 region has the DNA TGTGCCAGCAGCGTAGCGGGAGATTCCTACAATGAGCAGTTCTTC. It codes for CASSVAGDSYNEQFF. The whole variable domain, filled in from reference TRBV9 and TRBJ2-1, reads DSGVTQTPKHLITATGQRVTLRCSPRSGDLSVYWYQQSLDQGLQFLIQYYNGEERAKGNILERFSAQQFPDLHSELNLSSLELGDSALYFCASSVAGDSYNEQFFGPGTRLTVL.

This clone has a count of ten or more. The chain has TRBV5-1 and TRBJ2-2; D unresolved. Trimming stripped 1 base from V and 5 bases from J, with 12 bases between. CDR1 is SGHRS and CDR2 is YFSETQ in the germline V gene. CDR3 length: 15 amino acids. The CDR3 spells CASSLWVERTGELFF. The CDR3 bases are TGCGCCAGCAGCTTGTGGGTGGAGAGGACCGGGGAGCTGTTTTTT.

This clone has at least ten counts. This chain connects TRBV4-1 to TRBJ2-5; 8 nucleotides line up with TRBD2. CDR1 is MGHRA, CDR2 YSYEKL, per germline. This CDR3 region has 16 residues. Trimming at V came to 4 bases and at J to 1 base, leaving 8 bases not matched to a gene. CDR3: CASSRKLAELQETQYF. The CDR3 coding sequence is TGCGCCAGCAGCCGTAAACTAGCGGAGCTCCAAGAGACCCAGTACTTC.

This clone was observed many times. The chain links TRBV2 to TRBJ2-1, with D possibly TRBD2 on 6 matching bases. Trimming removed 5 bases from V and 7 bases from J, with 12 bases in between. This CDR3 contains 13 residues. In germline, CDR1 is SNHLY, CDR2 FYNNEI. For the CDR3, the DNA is TGTGCCAGCAGTCTCTTGGGGGGTAATGAGCAGTTCTTC. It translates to CASSLLGGNEQFF.

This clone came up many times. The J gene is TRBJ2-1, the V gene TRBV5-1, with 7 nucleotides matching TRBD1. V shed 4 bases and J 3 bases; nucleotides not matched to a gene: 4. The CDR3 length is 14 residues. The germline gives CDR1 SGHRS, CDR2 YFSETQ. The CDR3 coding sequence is TGCGCCAGCAGCGAGGGACAGCGCTACAATGAGCAGTTCTTC. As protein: CASSEGQRYNEQFF.

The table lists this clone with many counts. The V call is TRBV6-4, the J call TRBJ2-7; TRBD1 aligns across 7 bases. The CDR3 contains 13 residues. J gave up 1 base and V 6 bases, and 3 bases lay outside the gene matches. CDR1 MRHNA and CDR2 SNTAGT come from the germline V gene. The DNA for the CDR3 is TGTGCCAGCAGACCGGGACAGTCCTACGAGCAGTACTTC. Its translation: CASRPGQSYEQYF.

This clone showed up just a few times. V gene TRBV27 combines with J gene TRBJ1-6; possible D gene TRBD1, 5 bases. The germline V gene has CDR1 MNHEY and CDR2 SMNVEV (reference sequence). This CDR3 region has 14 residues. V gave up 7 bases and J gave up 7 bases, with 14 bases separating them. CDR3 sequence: CASTGHGGNSPLHF. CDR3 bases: TGTGCCAGCACAGGGCATGGGGGGAATTCACCCCTCCACTTT.

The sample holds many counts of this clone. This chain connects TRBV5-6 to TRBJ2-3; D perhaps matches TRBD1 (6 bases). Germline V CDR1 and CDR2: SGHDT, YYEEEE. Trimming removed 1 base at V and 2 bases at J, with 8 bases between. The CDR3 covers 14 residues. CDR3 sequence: CASSLTGTTDTQYF. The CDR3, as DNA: TGTGCCAGCAGCTTGACAGGGACCACAGATACGCAGTATTTT.

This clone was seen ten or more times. CDR3 region: CAWKARERQSTDTQYF. The DNA for the CDR3 is TGTGCCTGGAAGGCGCGGGAGAGGCAAAGCACAGATACGCAGTATTTT. The rearrangement joins TRBV30 to TRBJ2-3, with 7 bases aligning to TRBD2. Germline V gene sequence: CDR1 GTSNPN, CDR2 SVGIG (reference sequence). Unmatched junction bases numbered 10, after V lost 4 bases and J lost 0 bases. CDR3 length: 16 residues.

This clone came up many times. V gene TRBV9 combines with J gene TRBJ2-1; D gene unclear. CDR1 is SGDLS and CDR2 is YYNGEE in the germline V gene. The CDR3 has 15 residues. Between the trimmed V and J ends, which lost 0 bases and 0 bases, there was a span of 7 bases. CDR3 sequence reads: CASSVEASSYNEQFF. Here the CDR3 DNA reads TGTGCCAGCAGCGTAGAGGCTAGCTCCTACAATGAGCAGTTCTTC.

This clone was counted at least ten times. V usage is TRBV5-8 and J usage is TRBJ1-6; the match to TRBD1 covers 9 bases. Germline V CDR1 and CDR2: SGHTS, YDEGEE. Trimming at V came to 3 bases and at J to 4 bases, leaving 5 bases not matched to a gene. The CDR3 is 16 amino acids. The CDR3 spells CASSSRTGVYNSPLHF. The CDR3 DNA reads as TGTGCCAGCAGCTCCCGGACAGGGGTGTATAATTCACCCCTCCACTTT.

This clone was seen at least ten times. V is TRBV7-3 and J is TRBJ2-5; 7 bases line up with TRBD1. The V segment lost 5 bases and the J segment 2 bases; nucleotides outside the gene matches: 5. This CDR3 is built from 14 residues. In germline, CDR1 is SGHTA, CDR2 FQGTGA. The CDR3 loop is CASSTGTAQETQYF. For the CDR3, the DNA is TGTGCCAGCAGCACGGGGACAGCTCAAGAGACCCAGTACTTC.

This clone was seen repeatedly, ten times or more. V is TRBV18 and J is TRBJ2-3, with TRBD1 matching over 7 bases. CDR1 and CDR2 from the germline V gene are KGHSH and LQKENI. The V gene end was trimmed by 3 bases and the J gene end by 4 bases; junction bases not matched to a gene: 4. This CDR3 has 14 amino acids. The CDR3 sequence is CASSPGQGADTQYF. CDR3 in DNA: TGTGCCAGCTCACCTGGGCAGGGGGCAGATACGCAGTATTTT.

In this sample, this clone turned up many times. CDR3 region: CASSPRRSRGQETQYF. CDR3 sequence (DNA): TGTGCCAGCAGCCCACGAAGGAGCAGGGGGCAAGAGACCCAGTACTTC. This chain joins TRBV11-2 and TRBJ2-5; 7 bases agree with TRBD1. CDR1 is SGHAT, CDR2 FQNNGV, per germline. V lost 5 bases to trimming and J lost 2 bases; unmatched junction nucleotides: 11. The CDR3 has 16 amino acids.

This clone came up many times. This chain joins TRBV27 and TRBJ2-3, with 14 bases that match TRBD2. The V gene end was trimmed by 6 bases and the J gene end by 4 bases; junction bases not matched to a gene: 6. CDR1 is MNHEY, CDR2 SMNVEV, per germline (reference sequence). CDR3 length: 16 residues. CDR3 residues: CASRLGTSGRSDTQYF. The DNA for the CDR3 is TGTGCCAGCAGACTTGGGACTAGCGGGAGATCAGATACGCAGTATTTT.

CDR3 in amino acids: CASSPPPGGARDEQYF. CDR3 coding DNA: TGTGCCAGCAGTCCCCCCCCCGGGGGGGCGCGGGACGAGCAGTACTTC. The chain recombines TRBV2 with TRBJ2-5, with TRBD2 matching over 8 bases. Matching the DNA end better, TRBJ2-7 makes the J call doubtful. Germline V gene lookup returns CDR1 SNHLY and CDR2 FYNNEI. CDR3 length equals 16 residues.

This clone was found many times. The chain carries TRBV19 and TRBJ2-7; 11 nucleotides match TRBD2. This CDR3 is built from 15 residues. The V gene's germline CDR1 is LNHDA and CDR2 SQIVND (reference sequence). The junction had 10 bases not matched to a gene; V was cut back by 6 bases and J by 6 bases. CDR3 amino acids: CASSNSGGAHGEQYF. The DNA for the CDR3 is TGTGCCAGTAGCAATAGCGGGGGGGCCCATGGCGAGCAGTACTTC. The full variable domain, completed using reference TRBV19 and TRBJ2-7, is DGGITQSPKYLFRKEGQNVTLSCEQNLNHDAMYWYRQDPGQGLRLIYYSQIVNDFQKGDIAEGYSVSREKKESFPLTVTSAQKNPTAFYLCASSNSGGAHGEQYFGPGTRLTVT.

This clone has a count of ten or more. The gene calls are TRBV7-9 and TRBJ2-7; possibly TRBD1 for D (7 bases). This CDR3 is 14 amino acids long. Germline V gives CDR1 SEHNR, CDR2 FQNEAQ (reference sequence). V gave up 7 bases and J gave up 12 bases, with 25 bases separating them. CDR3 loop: CASTTAQGGRGRYF. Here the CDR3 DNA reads TGTGCCAGCACCACAGCGCAGGGGGGCCGGGGGAGGTACTTC.

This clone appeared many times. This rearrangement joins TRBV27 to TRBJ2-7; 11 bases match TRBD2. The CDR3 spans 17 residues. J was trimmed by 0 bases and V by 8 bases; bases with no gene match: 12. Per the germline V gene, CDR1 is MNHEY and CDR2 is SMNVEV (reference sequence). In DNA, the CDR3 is TGTGCCAGCCCTTCGAGACTAGCGGGAAATAGCTCCTACGAGCAGTACTTC. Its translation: CASPSRLAGNSSYEQYF.

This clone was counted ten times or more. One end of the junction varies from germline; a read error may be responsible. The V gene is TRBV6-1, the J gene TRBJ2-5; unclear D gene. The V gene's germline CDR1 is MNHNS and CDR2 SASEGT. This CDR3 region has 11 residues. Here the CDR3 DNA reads TGTGCCAGCAGTGAAGCGAAGGCGGCGGACTTC. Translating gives CASSEAKAADF.

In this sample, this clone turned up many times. The CDR3 here is CASSIRTNTGELFF. CDR3 nucleotides: TGTGCCAGTAGTATACGTACTAACACCGGGGAGCTGTTTTTT. The rearrangement joins TRBV19 to TRBJ2-2; D not certain. Germline values: CDR1 LNHDA, CDR2 SQIVND (reference sequence). The V end was cut by 2 bases, the J end by 2 bases, with 6 bases between. The CDR3 contains 14 residues.

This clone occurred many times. As DNA, the CDR3 is TGCGCCAGCAGCCCGCGGGTAGGAAGGGAGACCCAGTACTTC. Its protein is CASSPRVGRETQYF. The chain joins TRBV5-1 to TRBJ2-5; tentatively, D is TRBD2 (5 bases). CDR3 length: 14 residues. Germline V lookup: CDR1 SGHRS, CDR2 YFSETQ. Between the trimmed V and J ends, which lost 4 bases and 5 bases, there was a span of 15 bases.